This TCR beta chain was sequenced in a study of CDR3 diversity in severe acne. TCRdb reprocessed the PCR reads via MiXCR and lists one record per CDR3 protein. The sample contains more than 85,000 distinct CDR3 sequences, about 49% of which appear only once. There are 18 residues in the CDR3. Germline-derived CDR1 and CDR2 are SGHNT and YYREEE (reference sequence). Trimming took 4 bases from V and 4 from J; bases not matched to a gene: 15. This clonotype has only a few counts. The sequence derives from a male donor with severe acne vulgaris. Sequenced sample: blood. The chain has TRBV5-4 and TRBJ2-2; TRBD2 aligns across 8 bases. As DNA, the CDR3 is TGTGCCAGCAGCCAACCGGGACTAGGGGCGTCGAGCACCGGGGAGCTGTTTTTT. Its protein product is CASSQPGLGASSTGELFF.